This entry describes one TCR beta chain. Its antigen remains unidentified. This record comes from a study of T cell responses to AZD1222 COVID-19 vaccine. Study findings and constraints: Seropositive AZD1222 recipients at baseline numbered only five or six.

CDR1 and CDR2 from the germline V gene are MNHEY and SVGAGI. CDR3 length: 13 amino acids. V shed 7 bases, J shed 7 bases, and the junction held 8 bases outside the gene matches. This table comes from immunoSEQ multiplex PCR, and its TCRdb copy is limited to in-frame clones, with some not included. The sample records some 150,000 clones, around 89% being singletons. This clonotype was sampled from an adult in good health. The sample in question was peripheral blood, obtained on day 0 of AZD1222 vaccination. The chain employs TRBV6-5 and TRBJ2-5; TRBD2 matches 8 bases. CDR3 nucleotide sequence: TGTGCCAGCACCCCGGGAGGGCCAGGGACCCAGTACTTC. It yields the protein CASTPGGPGTQYF.